The T cell receptor (beta chain) described here comes from a study of PD-1 blockade in mismatch repair-deficient tumors. Whole-study context: Patients had around 11 mismatch repair-deficient cancer types and were previously treated and progressing.

Trimming left V 3 bases short and J 5 bases short, with 19 bases between. Looked up from germline, CDR1 is ENHRY and CDR2 is SYGVKD. The CDR3 loop spans 16 amino acids. Measured with immunoSEQ multiplex PCR; TCRdb has only the in-frame clones, and not every one. There are roughly 50,000 clones in the sample; about 80% occur only once, and 3% to 3.5% lies in the top ten. The V and J genes are TRBV10-3 and TRBJ2-5; weak D call: TRBD1 (6 bases). The clonotype was recovered from an adult with mismatch repair-deficient cancer. The specimen was peripheral blood, collected 4 weeks after starting pembrolizumab. The CDR3 loop reads CAISDGQTIRGETQYF. CDR3 DNA sequence: TGTGCCATCAGTGACGGACAGACCATCAGAGGGGAGACCCAGTACTTC.